The 5 T cell receptor beta chains below come from one sample, sequenced in a study of T-cell memory formation after mild COVID-19. TCRdb re-analysed the 5' RACE reads in MiXCR, keeping a single row per CDR3 protein. Of 550,000 to 600,000 distinct CDR3 sequences in the sample, 17% are singletons; the top ten hold roughly 7.8%. What was sequenced was PBMCs or a T cell subset sorted from them (not recorded which). Receptors were obtained from an adult woman who had mild COVID-19 (a few samples of this study predate the infection). Cell type and time point are not known.

The chain has TRBV7-3 and TRBJ2-1, with a weak D call TRBD1 (6 bases). The CDR3 covers 14 residues. Trimming removed 2 bases from V and 7 bases from J, with 12 bases in between. Germline CDR1 SGHTA, CDR2 FQGTGA. Here the CDR3 reads CASSLGPGDNEQFF. The CDR3 DNA is TGTGCCAGCAGCTTAGGGCCAGGGGATAATGAGCAGTTCTTC.

The chain couples TRBV6-5 to TRBJ2-7; D tentatively fits TRBD1 or TRBD2 (5 bases each). This CDR3 spans 14 amino acids. The V end was cut by 5 bases, the J end by 2 bases, with 13 bases between. Germline V gene lookup returns CDR1 MNHEY and CDR2 SVGAGI. The CDR3 bases are TGTGCCAGCAGTCGTGGGGACCGGACCTACGAGCAGTACTTC. As protein: CASSRGDRTYEQYF.

This clonotype came up a few times. CDR3 amino acids: CSVQLVHEQFF. DNA of the CDR3: TGCAGTGTCCAGCTAGTGCATGAGCAGTTCTTC. The chain has TRBV20-1 and TRBJ2-1; D unclear. Germline CDR1 is DFQATT and CDR2 is SNEGSKA (reference sequence). CDR3 size: 11 residues. The V end lost 7 bases, the J end lost 8 bases, and 12 bases lay between the germline ends.

Comment on this clonotype: At one end the junction does not follow the germline gene, possibly because of a read error. The CDR3: CAGSQPGLAGETGANVLTF. Here the CDR3 DNA reads TGTGCCGGCAGCCAACCTGGACTAGCGGGAGAGACAGGGGCCAACGTCCTGACTTTC. The chain employs TRBV4-2 and TRBJ2-6; 13 bases align to TRBD2. The CDR3 covers 19 residues. Germline CDR1 and CDR2: LGHNA and YNFKEQ.

The V gene is TRBV5-5, the J gene TRBJ2-2; 9 nucleotides agree with TRBD1. Germline CDR1 is SGHKS and CDR2 is YYEKEE (reference sequence). The ends lost 0 bases at V and 3 bases at J; junction bases unmatched: 6. There are 17 residues in the CDR3. CDR3 coding DNA: TGTGCCAGCAGCTTGGGCGTAACAGGGGGCCACACCGGGGAGCTGTTTTTT. Protein: CASSLGVTGGHTGELFF.